The 15 T cell receptor beta chains reported below all come from one sample, sequenced in a study of blood T cell repertoires in COVID-19. TCRdb's table, derived via immunoSEQ multiplex PCR, lists solely in-frame clones and lacks some. The data contain 200,000 to 300,000 clones, 65% to 90% of them singletons. Sequencing was carried out using PBMCs or T cells enriched from blood (not recorded which). Receptors originate from a woman aged 45-59 years with acute COVID-19.

The chain links TRBV28 to TRBJ1-5; a possible D gene is TRBD1 (5 bases). The V gene's germline CDR1 is MDHEN and CDR2 SYDVKM. The ends were cut back, 7 bases at V and 4 bases at J, with 17 bases in the middle. CDR3 length: 15 residues. This CDR3 is CASTSTTRVNQPQHF. The CDR3 coding sequence is TGTGCCAGCACCTCTACCACCAGGGTGAATCAGCCCCAGCATTTT.

The J gene is TRBJ2-7, the V gene TRBV28; maybe TRBD2 (6 bases). CDR1 and CDR2 (germline): MDHEN, SYDVKM. The germline V and J ends were trimmed by 7 bases and 3 bases, with 19 bases remaining between them. The CDR3 loop spans 15 amino acids. In DNA, the CDR3 is TGTGCCAGCACCCCCATCGGAGGGCAGGGCTACGAGCAGTACTTC. This codes for CASTPIGGQGYEQYF.

The V and J genes are TRBV7-2 and TRBJ1-2, with 9 bases fitting TRBD1. After removal of 6 bases from V and 7 bases from J, the junction contained 9 bases not matched to a gene. The germline V gene encodes CDR1 SGHTA and CDR2 FQGNSA. The CDR3 is 14 amino acids. CDR3 DNA: TGTGCCAGCAGACCCGACAGGGGGTTCGTTGGCTACACCTTC. Translated, it gives CASRPDRGFVGYTF.

The chain has TRBV7-8 and TRBJ2-1, with D possibly called TRBD1 or TRBD2 (5 bases each). V was trimmed by 5 bases and J by 5 bases, leaving 10 bases between them. The CDR3 is made up of 13 amino acids. CDR1 and CDR2 (germline): SGHVS, FQNEAQ. The CDR3 protein is CASSRGPDNEQFF. DNA of the CDR3: TGTGCCAGCAGCCGGGGCCCCGACAATGAGCAGTTCTTC.

The V and J genes are TRBV5-5 and TRBJ1-5, with D hard to call. The CDR3 contains 14 residues. The germline V and J ends were trimmed by 4 bases and 5 bases, with 13 bases remaining between them. Per the germline V gene, CDR1 is SGHKS and CDR2 is YYEKEE (reference sequence). The CDR3 loop reads CASSTQGRDQPQHF. DNA of the CDR3: TGTGCCAGCAGCACTCAAGGGAGGGATCAGCCCCAGCATTTT.

This chain links TRBV4-1 with TRBJ1-2; the D gene is possibly TRBD1 (6 bases). From germline, CDR1 is MGHRA and CDR2 YSYEKL. Deletions cut 0 bases from V and 7 bases from J, with 12 bases between. The CDR3 is made up of 14 amino acids. The CDR3 region is CASSQDSGAVGYTF. The CDR3 DNA reads TGCGCCAGCAGCCAAGATTCAGGGGCGGTTGGCTACACCTTC.

V and J are TRBV28 and TRBJ1-6, with D maybe TRBD1 (5 bases). The CDR3 contains 15 residues. Looked up from germline, CDR1 is MDHEN and CDR2 is SYDVKM. V was trimmed by 7 bases and J by 8 bases, leaving 18 bases between them. The CDR3 bases are TGTGCCAGCACCTCTCAGGGAGGGCAATATTCACCCCTCCACTTT. Encoded protein: CASTSQGGQYSPLHF.

The chain employs TRBV9 and TRBJ2-7, with D perhaps TRBD1 (5 bases). The germline V and J ends were trimmed by 0 bases and 6 bases, with 13 bases remaining between them. Germline CDR1 and CDR2: SGDLS and YYNGEE. There are 14 residues in the CDR3. In DNA, the CDR3 is TGTGCCAGCAGCGTAGGTCCCAGGGAAGGCGAGCAGTACTTC. Protein product: CASSVGPREGEQYF.

The chain has TRBV7-9 and TRBJ2-6; 11 bases agree with TRBD1. This CDR3 is 19 amino acids long. CDR1 and CDR2 from the germline V gene are SEHNR and FQNEAQ (reference sequence). Germline trimming cut 6 bases from V and 0 bases from J; bases unmatched to any gene: 10. The DNA of the CDR3 is TGTGCCAGCAGTCGAAGGACGGGACAGGGGGTCTCTGGGGCCAACGTCCTGACTTTC. It yields the protein CASSRRTGQGVSGANVLTF. The full variable domain, in which reference TRBV7-9 and TRBJ2-6 provide the parts outside the CDR3, is DTGVSQNPRHKITKRGQNVTFRCDPISEHNRLYWYRQTLGQGPEFLTYFQNEAQLEKSRLLSDRFSAERPKGSFSTLEIQRTEQGDSAMYLCASSRRTGQGVSGANVLTFGAGSRLTVL.

The V call is TRBV3-1 (or the pseudogene TRBV3-2), the J call TRBJ2-5; D is ambiguous. The CDR3 runs 15 residues. The germline V and J ends were trimmed by 0 bases and 2 bases, with 10 bases remaining between them. Germline loops: CDR1 LGHDT, CDR2 YNNKEL (reference sequence). In DNA, the CDR3 is TGTGCCAGCAGCCAAGATACCACGGGTCAAGAGACCCAGTACTTC. Encoded protein: CASSQDTTGQETQYF.

V is TRBV12-3 or TRBV12-4 and J is TRBJ2-7; D is perhaps TRBD1 (6 bases). Trimming left V 7 bases short and J 0 bases short, with 10 bases between. The CDR3 consists of 13 residues. In nucleotides, the CDR3 is TGTGCCAGCACGGACAGTAGCTCCTACGAGCAGTACTTC. The encoded protein is CASTDSSSYEQYF.

The chain employs TRBV6-5 and TRBJ2-1, with 8 nucleotides matching TRBD2. V gave up 10 bases and J gave up 3 bases; unmatched junction bases: 8. The CDR3 sequence is 14 residues long. Germline V CDR1 and CDR2: MNHEY, SVGAGI. The CDR3 spells CAISAGGFYNEQFF. For the CDR3, the DNA is TGTGCCATTTCGGCGGGGGGCTTCTACAATGAGCAGTTCTTC.

This clone was picked up one time. The V and J genes are TRBV3-1 (or the pseudogene TRBV3-2) and TRBJ1-2; 12 bases fit TRBD1. Germline CDR1 is LGHDT and CDR2 is YNNKEL (reference sequence). This CDR3 is 14 amino acids long. The J segment lost 7 bases and the V segment lost 3 bases, leaving 3 bases of the junction unmatched. The CDR3, as DNA: TGTGCCAGCAGCCAGGGACAGGGGGCCGGTGGCTACACCTTC. Protein: CASSQGQGAGGYTF.

The V gene is TRBV7-2, the J gene TRBJ1-3, with D possibly being TRBD1 (5 bases). V was shortened by 3 bases and J by 1 base, with 13 bases between the two germline ends. CDR3 length equals 16 residues. CDR1 and CDR2 from the germline V gene are SGHTA and FQGNSA. The CDR3: CASSFGGFESGNTIYF. The CDR3 DNA is TGTGCCAGCAGCTTCGGGGGTTTTGAATCTGGAAACACCATATATTTT.

The CDR3 protein is CASSTGQGNTF. The CDR3 DNA reads TGTGCCAGCAGTACGGGACAGGGAAACACCTTC. The chain has TRBV6-5 and TRBJ1-2; TRBD1 aligns across 9 bases. Trimming at V came to 5 bases and at J to 12 bases, leaving 4 bases not matched to a gene. Germline lookup yields CDR1 MNHEY and CDR2 SVGAGI. The length of the CDR3 is 11 residues.